Shown below are 20 T cell receptor beta chains from a single sample sequenced in a study of CD8 T cells in Susac syndrome (dated by TCRdb to the late 2010s). Library generation was performed with the immunoSEQ multiplex PCR assay. RNA was extracted with the RNeasy kit and roughly 0.45 to 1 ug was reverse transcribed using random hexamers. TCRdb's own reprocessing of the public reads used fastp at Q25 and MiXCR and kept productive beta chains. Entries that share a CDR3 protein sequence are merged under the most common genes and DNA. This sample comprises about 110,000 distinct CDR3 sequences, roughly 94% of them detected only once. Together, the top ten hold over 0.35% of the sample. Sequencing was carried out using CD8+ T cells from PBMCs. Receptors originate from a human donor with Susac syndrome.

V is TRBV20-1 and J is TRBJ2-5; a possible D gene is TRBD1 (6 bases). CDR3 length equals 16 residues. The ends were cut back, 5 bases at V and 1 base at J, with 20 bases in the middle. The V gene's germline CDR1 is DFQATT and CDR2 SNEGSKA (reference sequence). The CDR3 is CSAPRPGQLIQETQYF. The CDR3 DNA sequence: TGCAGTGCTCCCCGGCCCGGACAGCTGATCCAAGAGACCCAGTACTTC.

The rearrangement joins TRBV6-5 to TRBJ1-2; D unresolved. Germline V gene lookup returns CDR1 MNHEY and CDR2 SVGAGI. Trimming removed 4 bases from V and 7 bases from J, with 19 bases in between. This CDR3 has 15 amino acids. The DNA for the CDR3 is TGTGCCAGCAGTTTCCATGAAACCGCAGATGGTGGCTACACCTTC. This sequence encodes CASSFHETADGGYTF.

This chain joins TRBV29-1 and TRBJ2-7, with 11 bases that match TRBD1. The V segment lost 0 bases and the J segment 3 bases; nucleotides outside the gene matches: 4. This CDR3 is built from 15 residues. Germline V gene data show CDR1 as SQVTM and CDR2 as ANQGSEA. CDR3 region: CSVEDGTGGNYEQYF. DNA of the CDR3: TGCAGCGTTGAAGACGGGACAGGGGGGAACTACGAGCAGTACTTC.

The chain is built from TRBV9 and TRBJ2-1, with D uncertain. V lost 2 bases and J 12 bases, leaving 12 bases between the germline ends. Germline CDR1 SGDLS, CDR2 YYNGEE. The length of the CDR3 is 12 residues. The chain's CDR3 is CASSVSKGWQFF. Here the CDR3 DNA reads TGTGCCAGCAGCGTTTCTAAGGGTTGGCAGTTCTTC.

The gene calls are TRBV9 and TRBJ1-6; maybe TRBD1 (5 bases). Germline CDR1 and CDR2: SGDLS and YYNGEE. Trimming removed 2 bases at V and 13 bases at J, with 16 bases between. CDR3 size: 14 residues. DNA for the CDR3: TGTGCCAGCAGCGTTGGGGGGGAGCTTAGGCCCCTCCACTTT. It is translated as CASSVGGELRPLHF.

This chain joins TRBV7-8 and TRBJ2-2; TRBD1 matches 9 bases. This CDR3 has 15 amino acids. V was pared by 5 bases and J by 9 bases, with 10 bases of the junction left unmatched. In germline, CDR1 is SGHVS, CDR2 FQNEAQ. CDR3 in amino acids: CASSISRDRVWELFF. The CDR3 nucleotides are TGTGCCAGCAGCATATCCCGGGACAGGGTCTGGGAGCTGTTTTTT. Together with reference TRBV7-8 and TRBJ2-2, the CDR3 gives the full variable domain: GAGVSQSPRYKVAKRGQDVALRCDPISGHVSLFWYQQALGQGPEFLTYFQNEAQLDKSGLPSDRFFAERPEGSVSTLKIQRTQQEDSAVYLCASSISRDRVWELFFGEGSRLTVL.

The genes are TRBV11-2 and TRBJ1-4, with D unclear. There are 17 residues in the CDR3. The V gene lost 5 bases and the J gene lost 0 bases, with 16 bases spanning the gap. Germline CDR1 is SGHAT and CDR2 is FQNNGV. The DNA of the CDR3 is TGTGCCAGCAGCGAACCCGATAGACCCCCAACTAATGAAAAACTGTTTTTT. This translates into CASSEPDRPPTNEKLFF.

The J gene is TRBJ2-7, the V gene TRBV20-1; tentative D call: TRBD1 (6 bases). Trimming removed 5 bases from V and 4 bases from J, with 9 bases in between. This CDR3 spans 11 amino acids. Germline V gene data show CDR1 as DFQATT and CDR2 as SNEGSKA (reference sequence). CDR3 region: CSAWDTYEQYF. The CDR3 nucleotides are TGCAGTGCTTGGGACACGTACGAGCAGTACTTC.

The CDR3 sequence is CASSSDVTYEQYF. The CDR3 DNA sequence: TGCGCCAGCAGCTCGGACGTAACCTACGAGCAGTACTTC. The rearrangement joins TRBV4-1 to TRBJ2-7; D is undetermined. CDR3 length: 13 residues. V lost 5 bases and J 2 bases, leaving 10 bases between the germline ends. The germline V gene encodes CDR1 MGHRA and CDR2 YSYEKL.

This clonotype was observed a single time. The J gene is TRBJ2-1, the V gene TRBV20-1; maybe TRBD1 (5 bases). The germline CDR1 and CDR2 sequences are DFQATT and SNEGSKA (reference sequence). CDR3 length: 13 residues. Trimming took 0 bases from V and 8 from J, leaving 11 bases between them. CDR3 residues: CSAREGRLDEQFF. As DNA, the CDR3 is TGCAGTGCTAGAGAGGGGCGGCTCGATGAGCAGTTCTTC.

The chain links TRBV3-1 to TRBJ2-1; 7 positions match TRBD2. CDR3 length: 16 residues. Germline V CDR1 and CDR2: LGHDT, YNNKEL (reference sequence). V shed 4 bases and J 0 bases; nucleotides not matched to a gene: 6. In DNA, the CDR3 is TGTGCCAGCAGCCCCTCAGCGGGGAGCTCCTACAATGAGCAGTTCTTC. Translation gives CASSPSAGSSYNEQFF.

Only a few counts were recorded for this clonotype. The J gene is TRBJ2-7, the V gene TRBV18; 12 bases are shared with TRBD1. Per the germline V gene, CDR1 is KGHSH and CDR2 is LQKENI. The ends lost 6 bases at V and 2 bases at J; junction bases unmatched: 5. This CDR3 region has 15 residues. The CDR3 nucleotides read TGTGCCAGCTCTCCGGGACAGGGGGCACCCTACGAGCAGTACTTC. Protein product: CASSPGQGAPYEQYF.

This chain joins TRBV19 and TRBJ2-2, with 7 bases lining up with TRBD2. The CDR3 sequence is 12 residues long. V was clipped by 8 bases and J by 8 bases; unmatched bases: 5. Germline V gene lookup returns CDR1 LNHDA and CDR2 SQIVND (reference sequence). The CDR3, as DNA: TGTGCCAGTGGGAGGGCTTCAGGGGAGCTGTTTTTT. Protein product: CASGRASGELFF.

The chain uses TRBV15 and TRBJ2-3; D remains unclear. From germline, CDR1 is LNHNV and CDR2 YYDKDF (reference sequence). The length of the CDR3 is 15 residues. V dropped 0 bases and J dropped 2 bases, with 9 bases sitting between them. This chain's CDR3 is CATSRDSRHTDTQYF. The DNA of the CDR3 is TGTGCCACCAGCAGAGATAGTCGCCACACAGATACGCAGTATTTT. Combining the CDR3 with reference TRBV15 and TRBJ2-3 gives the whole variable domain DAMVIQNPRYQVTQFGKPVTLSCSQTLNHNVMYWYQQKSSQAPKLLFHYYDKDFNNEADTPDNFQSRRPNTSFCFLDIRSPGLGDTAMYLCATSRDSRHTDTQYFGPGTRLTVL.

The chain is built from TRBV5-1 and TRBJ2-7; 7 bases are shared with TRBD1. The CDR3 length is 15 residues. The V gene's germline CDR1 is SGHRS and CDR2 YFSETQ. J gave up 0 bases and V 6 bases, and 9 bases lay outside the gene matches. CDR3 protein: CASMLNRGFSYEQYF. As DNA, the CDR3 is TGCGCCAGCATGCTAAACAGGGGCTTCTCCTACGAGCAGTACTTC. Full variable domain (missing parts from reference TRBV5-1 and TRBJ2-7): KAGVTQTPRYLIKTRGQQVTLSCSPISGHRSVSWYQQTPGQGLQFLFEYFSETQRNKGNFPGRFSGRQFSNSRSEMNVSTLELGDSALYLCASMLNRGFSYEQYFGPGTRLTVT.

This chain joins TRBV27 and TRBJ2-5; no firm D call. Germline V gene data show CDR1 as MNHEY and CDR2 as SMNVEV (reference sequence). Trimming took off 0 bases at V and 2 bases at J, with 4 bases between the two ends. The CDR3 is made up of 13 amino acids. CDR3 in amino acids: CASSLSQQETQYF. DNA of the CDR3: TGTGCCAGCAGTTTATCCCAGCAAGAGACCCAGTACTTC.

The chain joins TRBV7-8 to TRBJ2-5; D may correspond to TRBD1 or TRBD2 (5 bases each). Germline-derived CDR1 and CDR2 are SGHVS and FQNEAQ. V shed 5 bases and J shed 4 bases, with 26 bases lying between them. This CDR3 comprises 18 residues. The CDR3, as DNA: TGTGCCAGCAGCGAAGAGACTTCGGGCAGGGATGGAGGAGAGACCCAGTACTTC. Amino acid sequence: CASSEETSGRDGGETQYF.

This sequence joins TRBV20-1 and TRBJ1-2, with 8 bases lining up with TRBD1. The V gene end was trimmed by 3 bases and the J gene end by 6 bases; junction bases not matched to a gene: 3. The CDR3 runs to 12 residues. In germline, CDR1 is DFQATT, CDR2 SNEGSKA (reference sequence). CDR3 in amino acids: CSASRGLDGYTF. DNA for the CDR3: TGCAGTGCTAGCAGGGGGCTTGATGGCTACACCTTC.

The gene calls are TRBV2 and TRBJ2-1; TRBD1 agrees at 8 bases. This CDR3 region has 15 residues. Per the germline V gene, CDR1 is SNHLY and CDR2 is FYNNEI. Losses at the gene ends were 1 base for V and 6 bases for J; bases not matched to a gene: 5. CDR3 sequence (DNA): TGTGCCAGCAGTGAAGTAAGACAGGGGTTCAATGAGCAGTTCTTC. This sequence encodes CASSEVRQGFNEQFF.

This clonotype was seen only a few times. This rearrangement joins TRBV14 to TRBJ2-3; no definite D call. The CDR3 runs 14 residues. Germline-derived CDR1 and CDR2 are SGHDN and FVKESK. Trimming removed 0 bases from V and 6 bases from J, with 10 bases in between. For the CDR3, the DNA is TGTGCCAGCAGCCAAGAGCTCGCTTCGGATACGCAGTATTTT. Translated: CASSQELASDTQYF.